The 2 T cell receptor beta chains reported below all come from one sample, sequenced in a study of molecular identifiers for immune sequencing clone quantification. TCRdb reprocessed the PCR reads with MiXCR, giving one entry per CDR3 protein. The sample has about 320,000 distinct CDR3 sequences; 24% are singletons. The sample was naive CD8+ T cells from blood, with Jurkat cell RNA spiked in. Stated subset: FACS-sorted CD8+CD4-CCR7+CD45RA+ naive T cells. Receptor source: a human donor in good health. Some libraries in this study had Jurkat cell RNA spiked in.

This clonotype was seen repeatedly, ten times or more. This sequence joins TRBV29-1 and TRBJ2-3, with a tentative D call TRBD1 (6 bases). The CDR3 length is 12 residues. Germline CDR1 reads SQVTM; CDR2 reads ANQGSEA. Trimming stripped 4 bases from V and 9 bases from J, with 14 bases between. The CDR3 reads CSVAGTPGTQYF. CDR3 coding DNA: TGCAGCGTTGCGGGGACACCGGGCACGCAGTATTTT.

V gene TRBV2 combines with J gene TRBJ1-5; tentative D call: TRBD1 (6 bases). CDR3 length: 14 amino acids. Trimming cost V 6 bases and J 10 bases, with 19 bases left between them. Per the germline V gene, CDR1 is SNHLY and CDR2 is FYNNEI. CDR3 amino acids: CASSVTGDIRPQHF. DNA for the CDR3: TGTGCCAGCAGCGTGACAGGAGATATCAGACCCCAGCATTTT.